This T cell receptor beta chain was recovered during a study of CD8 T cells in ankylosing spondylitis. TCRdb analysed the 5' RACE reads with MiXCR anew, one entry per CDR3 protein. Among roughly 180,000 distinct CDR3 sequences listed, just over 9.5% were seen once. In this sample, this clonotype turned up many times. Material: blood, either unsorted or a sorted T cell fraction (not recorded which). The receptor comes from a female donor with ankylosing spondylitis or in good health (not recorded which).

The CDR3: CASSLGTGWYEQYF. The DNA for the CDR3 is TGTGCCAGCAGCTTGGGCACAGGGTGGTACGAGCAGTACTTC. The genes are TRBV5-6 and TRBJ2-7; perhaps TRBD1 as D (6 bases). Germline V CDR1 and CDR2: SGHDT, YYEEEE. V was shortened by 0 bases and J by 4 bases, with 11 bases between the two germline ends. The CDR3 covers 14 residues.